This TCR beta chain derives from a study of PD-1 blockade in classical Hodgkin lymphoma. Overall study: Intravenous infusions of nivolumab 3 mg/kg reached patients every 2 weeks. The study's findings and limits: According to reports, newly diagnosed patients had lower baseline TCR diversity than healthy donors, and relapsed/refractory patients had lower baseline TCR diversity still. Exclusion was applied to patients who started nivolumab under 1 year after ASCT. TCR diversity rose significantly by C4D1 in CD4+ but not CD8+ cells.

Indicated time point: cycle 4 day 1 (C4D1), after 6 weeks of nivolumab. Each patient relapsed following autologous stem cell transplantation, and prior brentuximab vedotin exposure differed. Concerning this clone: Its antigen remains unidentified.

Clones were read by immunoSEQ multiplex PCR, and TCRdb kept only the in-frame ones, dropping some. The sample consists of approximately 93,000 clones, approximately 78% of them appearing once. The V and J ends lost 6 bases and 7 bases, in that order; junction bases with no gene match: 5. The CDR3 loop spans 14 amino acids. Per germline, CDR1 MDHEN and CDR2 SYDVKM. The material sequenced was peripheral blood mononuclear cells (PBMCs), taken before the fourth cycle of nivolumab. The sequence was obtained from a human donor with classical Hodgkin lymphoma. J is TRBJ2-1 and V is TRBV28; TRBD2 agrees at 11 bases. For the CDR3, the DNA is TGTGCCAGCAGCCGTCCTAGCGGGAGGAATGAGCAGTTCTTC. As protein: CASSRPSGRNEQFF.